This T cell receptor (beta chain) was recorded in a study of regulatory T cells in long-lasting Graves disease. Both iRepertoire HTBI primers and Arm-PCR of CDR3 regions were used to build the TCR beta libraries. Original handling: Identification of gene segments yielded approximately 62 TRBV and 12 to 15 TRBJ across samples. TCRdb reprocessed the multiplex PCR reads with MiXCR, giving one entry per CDR3 protein. The authors' filters were not applied to this entry. In the table there are 360,000 or so distinct CDR3 sequences, 16% of which are singletons. V lost 7 bases and J lost 3, with 19 bases in between. The V gene's germline CDR1 is SQVTM and CDR2 ANQGSEA. CDR3 length: 14 residues. The study's findings and limits: In persistent patients, shared public clonotypes (more than 2,500) outnumbered those in new patients (about 1,000).

A word on this clonotype: The antigen remains unidentified.

Time point specified: newly diagnosed GD, antithyroid drugs for less than 3 months. Construction of the TCR library relied on RNA isolated from PBMCs. The same sample was also studied in work on T cells in Graves' hyperthyroidism and ophthalmopathy. This second report adds: Most clonotypes expanded in thyroid above 0.001 were likewise present in blood. The model anticipated ophthalmopathy a median around six months pre-onset.

J is TRBJ2-7 and V is TRBV29-1; tentatively, D is TRBD1 (6 bases). The starting material was peripheral blood mononuclear cells (PBMCs), obtained at new diagnosis, from a patient treated with antithyroid drugs. This clonotype originated in a man aged 40-49 years with Graves disease. As DNA, the CDR3 is TGCAGCGCACCCATTACAGGGTCGGGCTACGAGCAGTACTTC. Translated: CSAPITGSGYEQYF.